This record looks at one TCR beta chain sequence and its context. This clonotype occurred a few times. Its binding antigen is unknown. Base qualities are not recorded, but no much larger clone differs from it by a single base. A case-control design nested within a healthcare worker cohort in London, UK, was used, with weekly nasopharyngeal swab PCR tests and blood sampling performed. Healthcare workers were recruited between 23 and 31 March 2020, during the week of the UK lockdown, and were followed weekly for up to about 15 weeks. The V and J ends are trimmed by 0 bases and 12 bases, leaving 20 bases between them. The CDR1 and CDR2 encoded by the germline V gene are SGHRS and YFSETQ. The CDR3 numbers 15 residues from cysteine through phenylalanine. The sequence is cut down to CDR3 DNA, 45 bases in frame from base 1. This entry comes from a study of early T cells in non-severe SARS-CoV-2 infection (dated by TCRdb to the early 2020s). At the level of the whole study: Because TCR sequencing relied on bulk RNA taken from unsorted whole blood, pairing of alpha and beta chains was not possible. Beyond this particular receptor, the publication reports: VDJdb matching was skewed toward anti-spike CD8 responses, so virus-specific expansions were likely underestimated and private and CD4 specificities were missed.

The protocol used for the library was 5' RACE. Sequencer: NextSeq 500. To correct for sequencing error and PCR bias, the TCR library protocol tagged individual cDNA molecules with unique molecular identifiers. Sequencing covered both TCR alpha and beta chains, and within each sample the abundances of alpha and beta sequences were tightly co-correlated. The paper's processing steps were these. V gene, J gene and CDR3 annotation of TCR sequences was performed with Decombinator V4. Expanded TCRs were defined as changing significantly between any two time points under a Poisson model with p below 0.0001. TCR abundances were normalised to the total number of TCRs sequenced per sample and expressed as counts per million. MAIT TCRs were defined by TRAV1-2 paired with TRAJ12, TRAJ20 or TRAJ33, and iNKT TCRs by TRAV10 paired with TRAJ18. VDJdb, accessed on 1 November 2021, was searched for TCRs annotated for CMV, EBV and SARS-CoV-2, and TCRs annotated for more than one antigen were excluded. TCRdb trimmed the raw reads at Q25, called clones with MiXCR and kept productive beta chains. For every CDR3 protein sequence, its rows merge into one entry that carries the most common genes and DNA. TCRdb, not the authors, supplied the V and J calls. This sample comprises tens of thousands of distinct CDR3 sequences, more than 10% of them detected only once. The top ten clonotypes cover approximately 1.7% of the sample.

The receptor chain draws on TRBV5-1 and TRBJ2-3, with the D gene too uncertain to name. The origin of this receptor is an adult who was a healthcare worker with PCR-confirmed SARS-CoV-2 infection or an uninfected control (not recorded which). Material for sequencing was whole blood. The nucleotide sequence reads TGCGCCAGCAGCTTGGCCGGAGACGCTCCACACCCCCAGTATTTT. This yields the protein CASSLAGDAPHPQYF.